A selection of T cell receptor beta chains follows, all from one sample in a study of shared clonotypes between healthy human individuals. Sequenced by immunoSEQ multiplex PCR; TCRdb stores in-frame clones only, minus some. This table holds more than 2 million clones, almost 96% found once. Sequencing used naive CD4+ T cells sorted from blood. These receptors were obtained from a man between 18 and 29 years old in good health. Each CDR3 is given with its conserved first and last residue. The order of the fields is D gene, J gene, V gene, clone size, CDR3 protein, CDR3 DNA. D genes are given only for firm matches. Not all rows give a size; the values are once, few, many and, for expanded clones, a class.

NA | TRBJ2-5 | TRBV27 | once | CASTLGFAGVQETQYF | TGTGCCAGCACCCTGGGTTTCGCTGGGGTTCAAGAGACCCAGTACTTC
NA | TRBJ1-2 | TRBV6-5 | NA | CASRTQGQRAGYTF | TGTGCCAGCAGGACCCAAGGACAGAGGGCTGGCTACACCTTC
NA | TRBJ2-7 | TRBV18 | NA | CASSPQGQKYEQYF | TGTGCCAGCTCACCCCAAGGACAGAAATACGAGCAGTACTTC
TRBD1 | TRBJ1-6 | TRBV4-3 | NA | CASSQETGANSPLHF | TGCGCCAGCAGCCAAGAGACAGGGGCTAATTCACCCCTCCACTTT
NA | TRBJ1-4 | TRBV30 | NA | CAWSAGGTVNEKLFF | TGTGCCTGGAGTGCGGGTGGGACGGTTAATGAAAAACTGTTTTTT
NA | TRBJ1-2 | TRBV6-1 | NA | CASTSREGYGYTF | TGTGCCAGCACCTCGAGGGAGGGCTATGGCTACACCTTC
TRBD1 | TRBJ1-1 | TRBV19 | NA | CASSVTGLNTEAFF | TGTGCCAGTAGTGTGACAGGGCTGAACACTGAAGCTTTCTTT
NA | TRBJ2-7 | TRBV18 | NA | CASSPPARAYEQYF | TGTGCCAGCTCACCACCCGCCAGAGCCTACGAGCAGTACTTC
NA | TRBJ2-3 | TRBV18 | NA | CASSPAGAVDTQYF | TGTGCCAGCTCACCTGCGGGCGCAGTAGATACGCAGTATTTT
TRBD2 | TRBJ2-7 | TRBV7-2 | NA | CASSRTSGPVYEQYF | TGTGCCAGCAGCCGTACTAGCGGGCCTGTATACGAGCAGTACTTC
TRBD1 | TRBJ2-2 | TRBV7-9 | once | CASSSGGSGELFF | TGTGCCAGCAGTTCAGGGGGTTCCGGGGAGCTGTTTTTT
TRBD1 | TRBJ2-4 | TRBV18 | once | CASSGQGDIQYF | TGTGCCAGCTCTGGACAGGGCGACATTCAGTACTTC
TRBD2 | TRBJ2-5 | TRBV10-3 | NA | CAISSLERGQETQYF | TGTGCCATCAGTTCCCTGGAGCGGGGCCAAGAGACCCAGTACTTC
TRBD1 | TRBJ1-2 | TRBV19 | once | CASKDRGQIYGYTF | TGTGCCAGTAAGGACAGGGGGCAGATCTATGGCTACACCTTC
TRBD1 | TRBJ1-1 | TRBV19 | NA | CASSMTGDTEAFF | TGTGCCAGTAGTATGACAGGGGACACTGAAGCTTTCTTT
NA | TRBJ2-7 | TRBV7-2 | NA | CASSLYARNYEQYF | TGTGCCAGCAGCTTGTACGCGAGAAACTACGAGCAGTACTTC
TRBD1 | TRBJ2-2 | TRBV15 | NA | CATRTGTSTGELFF | TGTGCCACCAGGACAGGGACAAGCACCGGGGAGCTGTTTTTT
NA | TRBJ2-7 | TRBV20-1 | NA | CSARDSYEQYF | TGCAGTGCTAGAGATAGTTACGAGCAGTACTTC
TRBD1 | TRBJ1-2 | TRBV7-9 | NA | CASSLGTGGLSNYGYTF | TGTGCCAGCAGCTTAGGGACAGGGGGCCTCTCCAACTATGGCTACACCTTC
NA | TRBJ1-1 | TRBV5-5 | once | CASSLWFRNTEAFF | TGTGCCAGCAGCTTGTGGTTCAGGAACACTGAAGCTTTCTTT
NA | TRBJ2-7 | TRBV10-2 | NA | CASRGPGPGREQYF | TGCGCCAGCAGGGGACCGGGTCCAGGGAGAGAGCAGTACTTC
NA | TRBJ1-4 | TRBV28 | NA | CASSLPTLGNEKLFF | TGTGCCAGCAGTTTACCAACACTAGGTAATGAAAAACTGTTTTTT
TRBD1 | TRBJ2-1 | TRBV28 | NA | CASRKPGTGINEQFF | TGTGCCAGCAGGAAACCCGGGACAGGGATTAATGAGCAGTTCTTC
NA | TRBJ2-2 | TRBV30 | NA | CAWSAFGELFF | TGTGCCTGGAGTGCTTTCGGGGAGCTGTTTTTT
NA | TRBJ1-6 | TRBV5-1 | NA | CASSLAWGGSPLHF | TGCGCCAGCAGCTTGGCCTGGGGCGGCTCACCCCTCCACTTT
NA | TRBJ2-7 | TRBV7-8 | NA | CASSLAGDTYEQYF | TGTGCCAGCAGCTTAGCAGGGGACACCTACGAGCAGTACTTC
NA | TRBJ1-1 | TRBV7-2 | once | CASRASGRGTEAFF | TGTGCCAGCAGAGCGAGCGGGAGGGGCACTGAAGCTTTCTTT
NA | TRBJ1-3 | TRBV5-1 | NA | CASSLVSGLRENTIYF | TGCGCCAGCAGCTTGGTGTCGGGACTTAGGGAAAACACCATATATTTT
NA | TRBJ1-2 | TRBV7-9 | NA | CASSQDSYGYTF | TGTGCCAGCAGCCAGGATAGCTATGGCTACACCTTC
NA | TRBJ2-7 | TRBV5-6 | NA | CASSTHPGGSYEQYF | TGTGCCAGCAGCACCCACCCTGGTGGTTCCTACGAGCAGTACTTC
NA | TRBJ2-5 | TRBV29-1 | NA | CSVTGTEGETQYF | TGCAGCGTGACCGGGACGGAGGGAGAGACCCAGTACTTC
NA | TRBJ1-2 | TRBV19 | NA | CASTPTNYGYTF | TGTGCCAGTACCCCGACTAACTATGGCTACACCTTC
NA | TRBJ2-6 | TRBV5-5 | NA | CASSLLNSGANVLTF | TGTGCCAGCAGCTTGCTTAACTCTGGGGCCAACGTCCTGACTTTC
NA | TRBJ1-2 | TRBV4-1 | NA | CASSQGSGGQHGYTF | TGCGCCAGCAGCCAAGGAAGCGGGGGCCAGCATGGCTACACCTTC
NA | TRBJ2-7 | TRBV6-5 | NA | CASSLDTNYEQYF | TGTGCCAGCAGTTTGGACACAAACTACGAGCAGTACTTC
NA | TRBJ1-5 | TRBV29-1 | NA | CSVRTQDSNQPQHF | TGCAGCGTTCGAACTCAAGATAGCAATCAGCCCCAGCATTTT
NA | TRBJ1-1 | TRBV6-4 | NA | CASSVHLNTEAFF | TGTGCCAGCAGTGTTCATTTGAACACTGAAGCTTTCTTT
NA | TRBJ1-1 | TRBV19 | NA | CASSLLPTGLYRNTEAFF | TGTGCCAGTAGTCTCCTACCTACAGGATTGTACCGGAACACTGAAGCTTTCTTT
TRBD1 | TRBJ1-5 | TRBV5-6 | NA | CASSLYLPQGGQPQHF | TGTGCCAGCAGCTTGTACCTTCCGCAGGGGGGTCAGCCCCAGCATTTT
NA | TRBJ1-4 | TRBV2 | NA | CASKTGETTNEKLFF | TGTGCCAGCAAGACGGGGGAAACCACTAATGAAAAACTGTTTTTT
TRBD1 | TRBJ1-3 | TRBV29-1 | NA | CSVEGRGTVGNTIYF | TGCAGCGTTGAAGGTAGAGGGACAGTTGGAAACACCATATATTTT
NA | TRBJ2-7 | TRBV5-6 | NA | CASSSDSEQYF | TGTGCCAGCAGCTCTGATTCCGAGCAGTACTTC
TRBD1 | TRBJ1-1 | TRBV6-6 | NA | CASGTGGTEAFF | TGTGCCAGCGGGACAGGGGGCACTGAAGCTTTCTTT
NA | TRBJ2-1 | TRBV5-4 | NA | CASSYWGWSSYNEQFF | TGTGCCAGCAGCTACTGGGGGTGGAGCTCCTACAATGAGCAGTTCTTC
TRBD2 | TRBJ2-7 | TRBV7-9 | NA | CASSFKAGGFSYEQYF | TGTGCCAGCAGCTTCAAAGCGGGAGGGTTCTCCTACGAGCAGTACTTC
TRBD1 | TRBJ2-7 | TRBV5-4 | few | CASSRPGRGPDEQYF | TGTGCCAGCAGCCGCCCGGGCAGGGGGCCTGACGAGCAGTACTTC
TRBD2 | TRBJ2-3 | TRBV6-6 | NA | CASSYSLAGTDTQYF | TGTGCCAGCAGTTACTCCCTAGCGGGCACAGATACGCAGTATTTT
TRBD2 | TRBJ2-1 | TRBV10-1 | NA | CASSEGAGGRYNEQFF | TGCGCCAGCAGTGAGGGGGCGGGGGGGCGTTACAATGAGCAGTTCTTC
NA | TRBJ1-2 | TRBV7-2 | once | CASSDSGGPFYGYTF | TGTGCCAGCAGCGACAGTGGAGGACCCTTCTATGGCTACACCTTC
NA | TRBJ1-6 | TRBV19 | NA | CASTKFWDGRDSPLHF | TGTGCCAGTACCAAATTTTGGGACGGGAGGGATTCACCCCTCCACTTT
NA | TRBJ2-5 | TRBV5-4 | NA | CASSPIASGETQYF | TGTGCCAGCAGCCCCATAGCCTCTGGAGAGACCCAGTACTTC
NA | TRBJ2-1 | TRBV6-6 | NA | CASQEGARNEQFF | TGTGCCAGCCAGGAAGGCGCCCGAAATGAGCAGTTCTTC
TRBD1 | TRBJ1-2 | TRBV7-9 | NA | CASSDRQGRGYTF | TGTGCCAGCAGCGACCGACAGGGCAGAGGCTACACCTTC
NA | TRBJ2-3 | TRBV5-1 | NA | CASSSGTSLPADTQYF | TGCGCCAGCAGCTCCGGGACTTCGCTTCCTGCAGATACGCAGTATTTT
NA | TRBJ1-5 | TRBV11-2 | NA | CASSLAWTNQPQHF | TGTGCCAGCAGCTTAGCTTGGACCAATCAGCCCCAGCATTTT
NA | TRBJ2-5 | TRBV4-1 | NA | CASSQEVQRKETQYF | TGCGCCAGCAGCCAAGAAGTGCAGCGTAAGGAGACCCAGTACTTC
TRBD1 | TRBJ1-2 | TRBV4-3 | NA | CASSHRLGLGTAADGYTF | TGCGCCAGCAGCCATAGGTTGGGTCTGGGGACAGCAGCCGATGGCTACACCTTC
NA | TRBJ2-7 | TRBV15 | NA | CATSRDFGEQYF | TGTGCCACCAGCAGAGATTTTGGTGAGCAGTACTTC
NA | TRBJ2-6 | TRBV5-6 | NA | CASSLWANVLTF | TGTGCCAGCAGCTTGTGGGCCAACGTCCTGACTTTC
NA | TRBJ1-6 | TRBV14 | NA | CASSQVVQTSSNSPLHF | TGTGCCAGCAGCCAAGTGGTACAGACCTCTTCTAATTCACCCCTCCACTTT